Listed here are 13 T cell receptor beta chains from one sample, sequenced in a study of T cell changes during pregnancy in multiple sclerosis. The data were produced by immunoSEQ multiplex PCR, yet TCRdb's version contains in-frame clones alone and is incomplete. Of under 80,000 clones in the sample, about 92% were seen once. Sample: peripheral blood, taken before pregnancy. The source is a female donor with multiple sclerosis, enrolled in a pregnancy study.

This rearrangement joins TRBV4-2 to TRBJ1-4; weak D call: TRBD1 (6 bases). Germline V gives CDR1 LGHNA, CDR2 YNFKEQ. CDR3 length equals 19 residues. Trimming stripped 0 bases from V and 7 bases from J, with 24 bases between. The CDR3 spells CASSQDRGAGDAVVEKLFF. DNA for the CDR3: TGTGCCAGCAGCCAAGATCGAGGGGCAGGGGACGCAGTTGTTGAAAAACTGTTTTTT.

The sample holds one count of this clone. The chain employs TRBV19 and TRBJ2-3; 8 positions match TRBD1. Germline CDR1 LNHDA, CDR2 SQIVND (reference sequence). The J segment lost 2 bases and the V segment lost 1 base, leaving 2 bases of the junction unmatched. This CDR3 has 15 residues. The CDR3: CASSIGQGYTDTQYF. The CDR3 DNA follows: TGTGCCAGTAGTATAGGACAGGGGTACACAGATACGCAGTATTTT.

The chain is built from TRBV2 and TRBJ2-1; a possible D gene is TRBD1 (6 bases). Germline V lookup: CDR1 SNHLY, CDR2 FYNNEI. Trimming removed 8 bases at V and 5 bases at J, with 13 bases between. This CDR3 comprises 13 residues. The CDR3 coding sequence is TGTGCCAGCTTAGAACAGGGTGACAATGAGCAGTTCTTC. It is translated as CASLEQGDNEQFF.

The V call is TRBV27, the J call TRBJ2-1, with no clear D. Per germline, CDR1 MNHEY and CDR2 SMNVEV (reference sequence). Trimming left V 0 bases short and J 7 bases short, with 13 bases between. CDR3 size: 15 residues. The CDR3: CASSLSSSLGNEQFF. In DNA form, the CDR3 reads TGTGCCAGCAGTTTATCGTCTAGTCTTGGTAATGAGCAGTTCTTC.

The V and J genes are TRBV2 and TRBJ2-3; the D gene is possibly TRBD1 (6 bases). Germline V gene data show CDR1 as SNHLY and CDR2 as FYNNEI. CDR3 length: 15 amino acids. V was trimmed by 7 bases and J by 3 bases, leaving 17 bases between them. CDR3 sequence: CASTGTTLGTDTQYF. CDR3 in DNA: TGTGCCAGCACTGGGACAACCCTCGGAACAGATACGCAGTATTTT.

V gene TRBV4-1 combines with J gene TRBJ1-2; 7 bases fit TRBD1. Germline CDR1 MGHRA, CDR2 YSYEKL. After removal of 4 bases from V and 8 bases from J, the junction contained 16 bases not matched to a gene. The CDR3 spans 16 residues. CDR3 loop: CASSPITEGATRGYTF. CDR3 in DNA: TGCGCCAGCAGCCCAATCACCGAGGGGGCAACAAGGGGCTACACCTTC.

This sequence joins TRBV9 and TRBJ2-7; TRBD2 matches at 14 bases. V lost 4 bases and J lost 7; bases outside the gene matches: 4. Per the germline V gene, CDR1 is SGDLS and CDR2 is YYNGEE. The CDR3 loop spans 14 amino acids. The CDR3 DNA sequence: TGTGCCAGCAGCAAGACTAGCGGGGGGGATGAGCAGTACTTC. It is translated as CASSKTSGGDEQYF.

The CDR3 protein is CASSGGRNPQYF. CDR3 DNA: TGTGCCAGCAGTGGGGGCCGGAATCCCCAGTATTTT. The V and J genes are TRBV2 and TRBJ2-3; D is perhaps TRBD1 (5 bases). This CDR3 contains 12 residues. Germline V gene lookup returns CDR1 SNHLY and CDR2 FYNNEI. Trimming shortened V by 4 bases and J by 12 bases, and 14 bases separated the two germline ends.

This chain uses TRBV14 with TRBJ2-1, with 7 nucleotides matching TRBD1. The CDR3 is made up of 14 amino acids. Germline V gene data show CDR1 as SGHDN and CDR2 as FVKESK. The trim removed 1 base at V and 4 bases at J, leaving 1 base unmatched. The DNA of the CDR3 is TGTGCCAGCAGCCAAGTACAGGGGTACAATGAGCAGTTCTTC. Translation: CASSQVQGYNEQFF.

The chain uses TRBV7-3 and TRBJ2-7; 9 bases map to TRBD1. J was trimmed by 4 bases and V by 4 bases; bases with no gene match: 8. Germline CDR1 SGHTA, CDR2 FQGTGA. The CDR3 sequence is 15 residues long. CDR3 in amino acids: CASSSYPGQGYEQYF. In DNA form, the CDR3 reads TGTGCCAGCAGCTCCTACCCGGGACAGGGATACGAGCAGTACTTC.

CDR3 sequence: CASSNSQGGGYTF. CDR3 nucleotide sequence: TGTGCCAGCAGCAACTCACAGGGGGGTGGCTACACCTTC. This chain links TRBV7-2 with TRBJ1-2; 8 nucleotides line up with TRBD1. The germline V gene encodes CDR1 SGHTA and CDR2 FQGNSA. The CDR3 runs 13 residues. V trimming: 5 bases; J trimming: 7 bases; junction bases outside the gene matches: 6.

The CDR3 DNA follows: TGCAGCGTTGAGGGGACTAGCGGATTCCAAGAGACCCAGTACTTC. This translates into CSVEGTSGFQETQYF. The chain has TRBV29-1 and TRBJ2-5, with 11 bases aligning to TRBD2. The CDR3 is 15 amino acids. J was trimmed by 1 base and V by 3 bases; bases with no gene match: 4. From germline, CDR1 is SQVTM and CDR2 ANQGSEA. Full variable domain (outside the CDR3, taken from reference TRBV29-1 and TRBJ2-5): SAVISQKPSRDICQRGTSLTIQCQVDSQVTMMFWYRQQPGQSLTLIATANQGSEATYESGFVIDKFPISRPNLTFSTLTVSNMSPEDSSIYLCSVEGTSGFQETQYFGPGTRLLVL.

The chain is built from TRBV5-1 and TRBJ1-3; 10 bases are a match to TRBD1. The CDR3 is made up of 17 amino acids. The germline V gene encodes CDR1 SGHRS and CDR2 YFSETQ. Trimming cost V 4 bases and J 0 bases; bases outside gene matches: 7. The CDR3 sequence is CASSPGTGAFSGNTIYF. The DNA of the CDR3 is TGCGCCAGCAGCCCAGGGACAGGGGCCTTCTCTGGAAACACCATATATTTT.